This passage covers 23 T cell receptor beta chains from one sample sequenced in a study of T-cell memory formation after mild COVID-19. Each CDR3 protein is one row after TCRdb ran MiXCR on the 5' RACE reads. The table has more than 85,000 distinct CDR3 sequences, around 10% seen once. Sequencing was performed on PBMCs or a T cell subset sorted from them (not recorded which). The receptors come from a man between 18 and 35 years old who had mild COVID-19 (a few samples of this study predate the infection). Cell type and time point are not known.

The chain joins TRBV5-4 to TRBJ2-3, with D possibly TRBD1 on 7 matching bases. The CDR3 totals 13 residues. CDR1 and CDR2 (germline): SGHNT, YYREEE (reference sequence). V lost 4 bases and J lost 4, with 10 bases in between. The CDR3: CASSPGGSDTQYF. CDR3 nucleotides: TGTGCCAGCAGCCCAGGGGGGTCAGATACGCAGTATTTT.

This clonotype turned up a few times. The V gene is TRBV9, the J gene TRBJ2-7; D assignment may be TRBD1 or TRBD2 (5 bases each). This CDR3 has 14 residues. Looked up from germline, CDR1 is SGDLS and CDR2 is YYNGEE. The V and J ends lost 4 bases and 3 bases respectively, with 14 bases between them. In nucleotides, the CDR3 is TGTGCCAGCAGCCCAAGTGGGGGAAGCTACGAGCAGTACTTC. This translates into CASSPSGGSYEQYF.

This clonotype was recorded at least ten times. V usage is TRBV12-3 or TRBV12-4 and J usage is TRBJ2-1; 7 nucleotides match TRBD1. The CDR3 length is 12 residues. The junction had 4 bases not matched to a gene; V was cut back by 5 bases and J by 9 bases. CDR3 DNA: TGTGCCAGCAGTGTTACAGGGGCTGAGCAGTTCTTC. Residues: CASSVTGAEQFF.

V usage is TRBV6-2 or TRBV6-3 and J usage is TRBJ2-7; 8 bases map to TRBD2. Germline CDR1 MNHEY, CDR2 SVGEGT. Germline trimming cut 5 bases from V and 7 bases from J; bases unmatched to any gene: 10. This CDR3 has 14 residues. CDR3 bases: TGTGCCAGCAGTCCCGGACTAGCTCTAGGAGAGCAGTACTTC. Translating gives CASSPGLALGEQYF.

This clonotype was counted ten times or more. This chain uses TRBV29-1 with TRBJ2-3; D might be TRBD1 (6 bases). V was shortened by 3 bases and J by 6 bases, with 10 bases between the two germline ends. Per the germline V gene, CDR1 is SQVTM and CDR2 is ANQGSEA. CDR3 length: 12 amino acids. The CDR3 sequence: CSVDLGADTQYF. In DNA form, the CDR3 reads TGCAGCGTTGATTTGGGGGCCGATACGCAGTATTTT.

The chain is built from TRBV12-3 or TRBV12-4 and TRBJ1-5; 7 nucleotides agree with TRBD1. The CDR3 has 15 amino acids. Trimming at V came to 5 bases and at J to 6 bases, leaving 10 bases not matched to a gene. CDR3 protein: CASSTRGRGVQPQHF. DNA of the CDR3: TGTGCCAGCAGTACTCGAGGCAGGGGGGTTCAGCCCCAGCATTTT.

The sample holds a few counts of this clonotype. The chain is built from TRBV7-9 and TRBJ1-1; D unresolved. The CDR3 runs to 9 residues. Trimming stripped 6 bases from V and 6 bases from J, with 2 bases between. Germline CDR1 SEHNR, CDR2 FQNEAQ (reference sequence). The CDR3 nucleotides read TGTGCCAGCAGACCTGAAGCTTTCTTT. This gives the protein CASRPEAFF. The variable domain in full, completed from reference TRBV7-9 and TRBJ1-1, reads DTGVSQNPRHKITKRGQNVTFRCDPISEHNRLYWYRQTLGQGPEFLTYFQNEAQLEKSRLLSDRFSAERPKGSFSTLEIQRTEQGDSAMYLCASRPEAFFGQGTRLTVV.

The chain couples TRBV7-9 to TRBJ1-1, with 10 bases fitting TRBD1. Losses at the gene ends were 7 bases for V and 2 bases for J; bases not matched to a gene: 10. This CDR3 spans 16 amino acids. Germline assignment: CDR1 SEHNR and CDR2 FQNEAQ (reference sequence). CDR3 amino acids: CASNPLGQGRNTEAFF. The CDR3 DNA reads TGTGCCAGCAACCCCCTGGGACAGGGGAGAAACACTGAAGCTTTCTTT.

In nucleotides, the CDR3 is TGTGCCAGCAGGATAGAACAGGGGGCTGTCAATGAGCAGTTCTTC. Translation gives CASRIEQGAVNEQFF. The chain joins TRBV28 to TRBJ2-1, with 9 bases identical to TRBD1. V dropped 6 bases and J dropped 6; count of bases not matched to a gene: 9. This CDR3 is 15 amino acids long. The germline CDR1 and CDR2 sequences are MDHEN and SYDVKM. Variable domain in full (rest from reference TRBV28 and TRBJ2-1): DVKVTQSSRYLVKRTGEKVFLECVQDMDHENMFWYRQDPGLGLRLIYFSYDVKMKEKGDIPEGYSVSREKKERFSLILESASTNQTSMYLCASRIEQGAVNEQFFGPGTRLTVL.

This clonotype has just a few counts. The chain joins TRBV12-5 to TRBJ2-7; D not resolved. The CDR3 is 14 amino acids. Germline CDR1 and CDR2: LGHNT and FRNRAP. V was shortened by 6 bases and J by 3 bases, with 15 bases between the two germline ends. DNA of the CDR3: TGTGCTAGTGGCCCTGGTCAGCCTGACTACGAGCAGTACTTC. This sequence encodes CASGPGQPDYEQYF.

The rearrangement links TRBV27 to TRBJ1-6; possibly TRBD1 for D (6 bases). The CDR3 has 15 residues. V lost 4 bases, J lost 9 bases, and 16 bases lay in between. Germline CDR1 is MNHEY and CDR2 is SMNVEV (reference sequence). CDR3 sequence reads: CASSWGSGGGSPLHF. CDR3 DNA sequence: TGTGCCAGCAGTTGGGGGTCCGGGGGCGGTTCACCCCTCCACTTT.

This clonotype has more than one count but fewer than ten. Written as DNA, the CDR3 is TGCGCCAGCAGCCAAGATAGCCAGAACAATGAGCAGTTCTTC. It codes for CASSQDSQNNEQFF. The chain combines TRBV4-3 with TRBJ2-1; no reliable D call. Germline CDR1 and CDR2: LGHNA and YSLEER. V was trimmed by 0 bases and J by 5 bases, leaving 8 bases between them. The CDR3 sequence is 14 residues long.

This clonotype was counted between two and nine times. The rearrangement links TRBV13 to TRBJ1-3; D gene ambiguous. This CDR3 spans 14 amino acids. Per the germline V gene, CDR1 is PRHDT and CDR2 is FYEKMQ (reference sequence). V gave up 3 bases and J gave up 0 bases, with 6 bases separating them. The CDR3: CASSFGVSGNTIYF. CDR3 nucleotides: TGTGCCAGCAGCTTTGGGGTCTCTGGAAACACCATATATTTT.

This clonotype was recorded a few times. The CDR3 region is CASALTWNQPQHF. Here the CDR3 DNA reads TGCGCCAGTGCCTTGACATGGAATCAGCCCCAGCATTTT. The gene calls are TRBV4-1 and TRBJ1-5; D gene ambiguous. The V end lost 9 bases, the J end lost 4 bases, and 13 bases lay between the germline ends. This CDR3 has 13 residues. Per germline, CDR1 MGHRA and CDR2 YSYEKL.

This clonotype came up many times. V is TRBV7-8 and J is TRBJ2-1; D is uncertain. Trimming stripped 4 bases from V and 10 bases from J, with 11 bases between. The length of the CDR3 is 12 residues. Germline lookup yields CDR1 SGHVS and CDR2 FQNEAQ. CDR3 region: CASSSKSAEQFF. The CDR3 DNA follows: TGTGCCAGCAGCTCCAAGTCAGCCGAGCAGTTCTTC.

J is TRBJ1-1 and V is TRBV5-6, with a weak D call TRBD1 (6 bases). Germline CDR1 reads SGHDT; CDR2 reads YYEEEE. This CDR3 has 15 amino acids. V dropped 2 bases and J dropped 5 bases, with 16 bases sitting between them. The CDR3 DNA follows: TGTGCCAGCAGCTTCCGGGGGGGGCGCGGTACTGAAGCTTTCTTT. As protein: CASSFRGGRGTEAFF.

This clonotype has more than one count but fewer than ten. The chain is built from TRBV7-9 and TRBJ2-3; 8 nucleotides align to TRBD1. The germline CDR1 and CDR2 sequences are SEHNR and FQNEAQ (reference sequence). The V gene end was trimmed by 4 bases and the J gene end by 3 bases; junction bases not matched to a gene: 6. This CDR3 comprises 15 residues. DNA for the CDR3: TGTGCCAGCAGCTCAGTGGACAGGGCAACAGATACGCAGTATTTT. It codes for CASSSVDRATDTQYF.

The V and J genes are TRBV5-1 and TRBJ2-3; the D is unclear. Trimming took off 5 bases at V and 3 bases at J, with 10 bases between the two ends. The CDR3 covers 13 residues. Germline-derived CDR1 and CDR2 are SGHRS and YFSETQ. In nucleotides, the CDR3 is TGCGCCAGCAGGGGTTTGGCTACAGATACGCAGTATTTT. Its protein product is CASRGLATDTQYF.

The V call is TRBV2, the J call TRBJ2-3, with 8 bases fitting TRBD1. The CDR3 covers 16 residues. CDR1 and CDR2 from the germline V gene are SNHLY and FYNNEI. Trimming removed 6 bases from V and 5 bases from J; junction bases left unmatched: 13. The CDR3 protein is CASRRPGPGGIDTQYF. The DNA of the CDR3 is TGTGCCAGCAGGCGCCCGGGGCCAGGGGGCATAGATACGCAGTATTTT.

This clonotype came up a few times. This sequence joins TRBV7-9 and TRBJ2-1, with 11 positions matching TRBD2. The V gene end was trimmed by 7 bases and the J gene end by 7 bases; junction bases not matched to a gene: 6. This CDR3 spans 14 amino acids. Germline loops: CDR1 SEHNR, CDR2 FQNEAQ (reference sequence). This CDR3 reads CASTLGLAENEQFF. In DNA form, the CDR3 reads TGTGCCAGCACCCTGGGACTAGCGGAGAATGAGCAGTTCTTC.

The genes are TRBV7-2 and TRBJ1-3; a possible D gene is TRBD1 (5 bases). The length of the CDR3 is 15 residues. V gave up 5 bases and J gave up 0 bases, with 11 bases separating them. The germline V gene encodes CDR1 SGHTA and CDR2 FQGNSA. CDR3 residues: CASSTQDNSGNTIYF. The DNA of the CDR3 is TGTGCCAGCAGCACCCAGGACAACTCTGGAAACACCATATATTTT. The whole variable domain, filled in from reference TRBV7-2 and TRBJ1-3, reads GAGVSQSPSNKVTEKGKDVELRCDPISGHTALYWYRQSLGQGLEFLIYFQGNSAPDKSGLPSDRFSAERTGGSVSTLTIQRTQQEDSAVYLCASSTQDNSGNTIYFGEGSWLTVV.

This clonotype was seen more than once but under ten times. This chain links TRBV12-5 with TRBJ1-3; possible D gene TRBD1, 5 bases. The CDR3 sequence is 17 residues long. The V gene's germline CDR1 is LGHNT and CDR2 FRNRAP. Trimming shortened V by 5 bases and J by 1 base, and 18 bases separated the two germline ends. The CDR3 sequence is CASGLKVMQGSGNTIYF. In DNA, the CDR3 is TGTGCTAGTGGTCTGAAGGTGATGCAGGGATCTGGAAACACCATATATTTT.

This clonotype occurred a few times. The chain couples TRBV4-2 to TRBJ1-6; TRBD1 aligns across 7 bases. The CDR3 spans 15 residues. In germline, CDR1 is LGHNA, CDR2 YNFKEQ. V gave up 8 bases and J gave up 7 bases; unmatched junction bases: 11. CDR3 sequence: CASRTPTGTNSPLHF. CDR3 nucleotide sequence: TGTGCCAGCCGGACCCCGACAGGGACGAATTCACCCCTCCACTTT.